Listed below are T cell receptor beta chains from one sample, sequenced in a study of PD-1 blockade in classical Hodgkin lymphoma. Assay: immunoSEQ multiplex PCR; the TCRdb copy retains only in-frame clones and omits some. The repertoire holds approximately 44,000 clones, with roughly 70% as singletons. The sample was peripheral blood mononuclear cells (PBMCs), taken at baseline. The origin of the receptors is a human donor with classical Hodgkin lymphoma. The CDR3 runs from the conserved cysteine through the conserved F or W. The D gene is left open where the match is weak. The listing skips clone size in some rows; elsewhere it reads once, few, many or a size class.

CDR3nt: TGTGCCAGCAGGAACTTTGGTCATGGGGAAAGCACTGAAGCTTTCTTT
CDR3aa: CASRNFGHGESTEAFF
j_gene: TRBJ1-1
v_gene: TRBV28
d_gene: .
abundance: .

CDR3nt: TGTGCCAGCAGTTTACTAGCGGGTGAGCAGTTCTTC
CDR3aa: CASSLLAGEQFF
j_gene: TRBJ2-1
v_gene: TRBV27
d_gene: TRBD2
abundance: .

CDR3nt: TGTGCCAGTAGTCGGCGGGGTGTCCCTAACCCTAACTATGGCTACACCTTC
CDR3aa: CASSRRGVPNPNYGYTF
j_gene: TRBJ1-2
v_gene: TRBV19
d_gene: .
abundance: .

CDR3nt: TGTGCCAGCAGCCTCCTCAGGGAGCAGTACTTC
CDR3aa: CASSLLREQYF
j_gene: TRBJ2-7
v_gene: TRBV28
d_gene: .
abundance: .

CDR3nt: TGTGCCAGCAGCGCAAGTTTACAGGGCATCTATGGCTACACCTTC
CDR3aa: CASSASLQGIYGYTF
j_gene: TRBJ1-2
v_gene: TRBV2
d_gene: .
abundance: .

CDR3nt: TGTGCCAGCAGTTACCCAGGGTCTGGCTACACCTTC
CDR3aa: CASSYPGSGYTF
j_gene: TRBJ1-2
v_gene: TRBV6-6
d_gene: .
abundance: .

CDR3nt: TGTGCCAGCAGTGAAGCTCTTGGCGCAGGGCAGCATTTT
CDR3aa: CASSEALGAGQHF
j_gene: TRBJ1-5
v_gene: TRBV6-1
d_gene: .
abundance: many

CDR3nt: TGTGCCAGCAGACCAAAGGGGGACACCGGGGAGCTGTTTTTT
CDR3aa: CASRPKGDTGELFF
j_gene: TRBJ2-2
v_gene: TRBV7-2
d_gene: .
abundance: once

CDR3nt: TGTGCCAGCAGCGCCGGAGGGTCTAGCGTCAGCTCCTACGAGCAGTACTTC
CDR3aa: CASSAGGSSVSSYEQYF
j_gene: TRBJ2-7
v_gene: TRBV9
d_gene: .
abundance: .

CDR3nt: TGTGCCAGTAGTGGGGGACACTATAGCAATCAGCCCCAGCATTTT
CDR3aa: CASSGGHYSNQPQHF
j_gene: TRBJ1-5
v_gene: TRBV19
d_gene: .
abundance: .

CDR3nt: TGTGCCAGCAGCTTAGGGCTGAATTCGCAGTATTTT
CDR3aa: CASSLGLNSQYF
j_gene: TRBJ2-3
v_gene: TRBV11-1
d_gene: .
abundance: .

CDR3nt: TGTGCCAGCAGCTCCGGACTAGCGGTACAATCGGATACGCAGTATTTT
CDR3aa: CASSSGLAVQSDTQYF
j_gene: TRBJ2-3
v_gene: TRBV7-3
d_gene: TRBD2
abundance: once

CDR3nt: TGTGCCAGCACTCCCGTCGACTGGCTACGCGAGCAGTACTTC
CDR3aa: CASTPVDWLREQYF
j_gene: TRBJ2-7
v_gene: TRBV2
d_gene: .
abundance: .

CDR3nt: TGTGCCAGCAGTTCGACCAGGGGGCAAGGGGGCAATCAGCCCCAGCATTTT
CDR3aa: CASSSTRGQGGNQPQHF
j_gene: TRBJ1-5
v_gene: TRBV28
d_gene: TRBD1
abundance: .

CDR3nt: TGTGCCAGCAGAGATGGACAGGGATTCTCCTACGAGCAGTACTTC
CDR3aa: CASRDGQGFSYEQYF
j_gene: TRBJ2-7
v_gene: TRBV28
d_gene: TRBD1
abundance: .

CDR3nt: TGTGCCTGGTCAAGGACCTACGAGCAGTACTTC
CDR3aa: CAWSRTYEQYF
j_gene: TRBJ2-7
v_gene: TRBV30
d_gene: .
abundance: few

CDR3nt: TGTGCCAGTAGTATTTCCGCGGGGGATTCTTACGAGCAGTACTTC
CDR3aa: CASSISAGDSYEQYF
j_gene: TRBJ2-7
v_gene: TRBV19
d_gene: TRBD2
abundance: .

CDR3nt: TGTGCCAGCAGTTCCCCAGGGTCCCCCTACAATGAGCAGTTCTTC
CDR3aa: CASSSPGSPYNEQFF
j_gene: TRBJ2-1
v_gene: TRBV6-5
d_gene: .
abundance: .

CDR3nt: TGTGCCAGCAGTTTATCGGGGGAGGGCCTCACCGGGGAGCTGTTTTTT
CDR3aa: CASSLSGEGLTGELFF
j_gene: TRBJ2-2
v_gene: TRBV27
d_gene: TRBD2
abundance: .

CDR3nt: TGTGCCAGCAGCTTAAAAGGGACGGGACTTTACGAGCAGTACTTC
CDR3aa: CASSLKGTGLYEQYF
j_gene: TRBJ2-7
v_gene: TRBV7-2
d_gene: .
abundance: .

CDR3nt: TGTGCCAGCAGCTTAAAGGGAAGCACCGGGGAGCTGTTTTTT
CDR3aa: CASSLKGSTGELFF
j_gene: TRBJ2-2
v_gene: TRBV7-3
d_gene: .
abundance: .

CDR3nt: TGTGCCAGCAGACCGACAGTTACCTATGGCTACACCTTC
CDR3aa: CASRPTVTYGYTF
j_gene: TRBJ1-2
v_gene: TRBV6-6
d_gene: .
abundance: .

CDR3nt: TGTGCCAGCAGTGATGGACAGGGGGCTAGCTACACCTTC
CDR3aa: CASSDGQGASYTF
j_gene: TRBJ1-2
v_gene: TRBV6-1
d_gene: TRBD1
abundance: few

CDR3nt: TGTGCCAGCAGTCCCCTTAGTGGAGGGTACACAGATACGCAGTATTTT
CDR3aa: CASSPLSGGYTDTQYF
j_gene: TRBJ2-3
v_gene: TRBV27
d_gene: .
abundance: .

CDR3nt: TGTGCCAGCAGTGAATGGGGTCCCAATCAGCCCCAGCATTTT
CDR3aa: CASSEWGPNQPQHF
j_gene: TRBJ1-5
v_gene: TRBV2
d_gene: .
abundance: .

CDR3nt: TGTGCCAGCAGCCCCATCGGGCCCTGGGACTACGAGCAGTACTTC
CDR3aa: CASSPIGPWDYEQYF
j_gene: TRBJ2-7
v_gene: TRBV7-8
d_gene: .
abundance: .

CDR3nt: TGTGCCAGCAGTCCCCGAATGACAGATACGCAGTATTTT
CDR3aa: CASSPRMTDTQYF
j_gene: TRBJ2-3
v_gene: TRBV6-5
d_gene: .
abundance: .

CDR3nt: TGTGCCAGTAGTATAACCGGGGTCGCCGGCGAGCAGTACTTC
CDR3aa: CASSITGVAGEQYF
j_gene: TRBJ2-7
v_gene: TRBV19
d_gene: .
abundance: .

CDR3nt: TGTGCCAGCAGTGGGACAGGCGCTGAAGCTTTCTTT
CDR3aa: CASSGTGAEAFF
j_gene: TRBJ1-1
v_gene: TRBV28
d_gene: TRBD1
abundance: .

CDR3nt: TGTGCCAGCACCCTGGACAGGGTTAGCACAGATACGCAGTATTTT
CDR3aa: CASTLDRVSTDTQYF
j_gene: TRBJ2-3
v_gene: TRBV6-1
d_gene: TRBD1
abundance: .

CDR3nt: TGTGCCTGGAGTTCGGGACTGGCGCCCAGCCAGCCCCAGCATTTT
CDR3aa: CAWSSGLAPSQPQHF
j_gene: TRBJ1-5
v_gene: TRBV30
d_gene: .
abundance: .

CDR3nt: TGCGCCAGCAGCCCCGAAGGGACTAGCGGGAGGGCGAACACCGGGGAGCTGTTTTTT
CDR3aa: CASSPEGTSGRANTGELFF
j_gene: TRBJ2-2
v_gene: TRBV5-1
d_gene: TRBD2
abundance: .

CDR3nt: TGTGCCAGCAGCCCCAAAGGCCCAGAGACCCAGTACTTC
CDR3aa: CASSPKGPETQYF
j_gene: TRBJ2-5
v_gene: TRBV7-9
d_gene: .
abundance: once